The source of this T cell receptor (beta chain) is a study of blood T cell repertoires in COVID-19 (dated by TCRdb to 2019 to 2021). Notes on the research overall: The collaborator samples originated in the United States, Italy and Spain and spanned the acute and convalescent phases of COVID-19. Sample metadata almost always included a de-identified subject ID, COVID-19 status, age in years and sex. The dataset comprised deeply sampled blood TCRbeta repertoires from subjects exposed to, actively infected with, or recovered from COVID-19. The material from the prospective study consisted of cDNA or gDNA derived from T cells, B-cell-depleted T cells, or PBMCs. The repertoires were made available in a free public database intended to serve as a resource for research on the immune response to SARS-CoV-2. The samples were drawn from the first 160 participants of the ongoing ImmuneRACE study and from 950 to 1,500 subjects provided by 6 global collaborators. Where available, HLA class I and class II types were obtained from metadata supplied by the sample provider rather than from assay-based typing.

Reading from cysteine to phenylalanine, the CDR3 counts 15 amino acids. CDR3 DNA only is kept here, 45 bases in frame from base 1. Relative to germline, V is missing 3 bases and J is missing 6 bases, with 7 bases of the junction outside any gene match. According to the germline V gene (reference sequence), CDR1 reads LNHDA and CDR2 reads SQIVND. The immunoSEQ Assay, a bias-controlled multiplex PCR, was used to amplify TCRbeta CDR3 regions from genomic DNA. Per the original workflow: Within the assay, amplification of reference gene primers was used to estimate how many nucleated cells each sample contained. To quantify the absolute abundance of each unique TCRbeta CDR3 rearrangement, sequence reads were collapsed and filtered. Productive Simpson clonality was computed per sample as the square root of Simpson's diversity index over productive rearrangements. TCRdb holds this immuneACCESS table with in-frame rearrangements only. Some clones are missing; in checked studies, unresolved V genes explain under half, and the rest has no known cause. V and J calls and clone size come straight from that table; D and trimming were deduced from the DNA. The sample data list approximately 290,000 clones, and just over 90% of these were observed just once. The top ten clones comprise 2% to 2.5% of the sample.

In the case of this clone: The antigen it binds to is not known. No base qualities exist here, and no much larger clone lies one base off it.

Here is what the overall study found, with its caveats: The amount of clinical and demographic metadata varied by source and participant and was provided uncurated.

In Seattle, one collaborating source enrolled patients while the infection was active and tracked those patients longitudinally over the course of disease. Collaborating institutions collected whole blood in K2EDTA tubes following their own protocols. For TCRbeta analysis, collaborator samples were shipped as frozen whole blood, as isolated PBMCs, or as DNA extracted from either sample type. Sequencing used peripheral blood. This receptor was obtained from a woman aged 30 to 39 with COVID-19, enrolled during active disease. The chain joins TRBV19 to TRBJ1-5; a stretch of 8 junction bases matches TRBD1. The CDR3 region has the sequence CASSIGAGGGQPQHF. In nucleotide form, the sequence is TGTGCCAGTAGTATCGGCGCAGGGGGCGGTCAGCCCCAGCATTTT.